This TCR beta chain emerged from a study of radiotherapy plus CTLA-4 blockade in lung cancer. Study at large: Objective responses emerged in 15% to 20% of patients, and 25% to 40% attained disease control.

Germline CDR1 and CDR2: MGHDK and SYGVNS. The ends were cut back, 8 bases at V and 0 bases at J, with 25 bases in the middle. This CDR3 has 18 amino acids. Sequenced by immunoSEQ multiplex PCR; TCRdb stores in-frame clones only, minus some. The sample gives 65,000 to 70,000 clones, roughly 85% of which show up once; roughly a tenth is in the top ten. Sequencing used peripheral blood, obtained from a patient treated with radiotherapy plus ipilimumab. V and J are TRBV25-1 and TRBJ1-1, with D hard to call. The TCR was taken from a human donor with non-small cell lung cancer who had a complete response to radiotherapy plus ipilimumab. CDR3 region: CASPRSRRAEGMNTEAFF. CDR3 nucleotides: TGTGCCAGCCCCCGATCCCGCAGAGCCGAGGGCATGAACACTGAAGCTTTCTTT.